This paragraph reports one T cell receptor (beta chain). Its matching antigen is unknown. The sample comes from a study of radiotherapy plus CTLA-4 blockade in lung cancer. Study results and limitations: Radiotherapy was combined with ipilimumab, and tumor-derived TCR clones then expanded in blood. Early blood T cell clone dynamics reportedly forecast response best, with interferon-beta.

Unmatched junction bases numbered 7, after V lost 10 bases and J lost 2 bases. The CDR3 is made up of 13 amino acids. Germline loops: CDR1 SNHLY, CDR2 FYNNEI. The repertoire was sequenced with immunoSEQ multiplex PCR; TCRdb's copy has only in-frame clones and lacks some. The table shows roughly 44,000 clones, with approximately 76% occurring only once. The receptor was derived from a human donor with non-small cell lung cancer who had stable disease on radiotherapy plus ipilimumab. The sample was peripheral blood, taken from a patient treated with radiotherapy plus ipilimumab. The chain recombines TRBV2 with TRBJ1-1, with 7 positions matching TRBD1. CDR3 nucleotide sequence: TGTGCCACCCACGACAGGGCCAACACTGAAGCTTTCTTT. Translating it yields CATHDRANTEAFF.